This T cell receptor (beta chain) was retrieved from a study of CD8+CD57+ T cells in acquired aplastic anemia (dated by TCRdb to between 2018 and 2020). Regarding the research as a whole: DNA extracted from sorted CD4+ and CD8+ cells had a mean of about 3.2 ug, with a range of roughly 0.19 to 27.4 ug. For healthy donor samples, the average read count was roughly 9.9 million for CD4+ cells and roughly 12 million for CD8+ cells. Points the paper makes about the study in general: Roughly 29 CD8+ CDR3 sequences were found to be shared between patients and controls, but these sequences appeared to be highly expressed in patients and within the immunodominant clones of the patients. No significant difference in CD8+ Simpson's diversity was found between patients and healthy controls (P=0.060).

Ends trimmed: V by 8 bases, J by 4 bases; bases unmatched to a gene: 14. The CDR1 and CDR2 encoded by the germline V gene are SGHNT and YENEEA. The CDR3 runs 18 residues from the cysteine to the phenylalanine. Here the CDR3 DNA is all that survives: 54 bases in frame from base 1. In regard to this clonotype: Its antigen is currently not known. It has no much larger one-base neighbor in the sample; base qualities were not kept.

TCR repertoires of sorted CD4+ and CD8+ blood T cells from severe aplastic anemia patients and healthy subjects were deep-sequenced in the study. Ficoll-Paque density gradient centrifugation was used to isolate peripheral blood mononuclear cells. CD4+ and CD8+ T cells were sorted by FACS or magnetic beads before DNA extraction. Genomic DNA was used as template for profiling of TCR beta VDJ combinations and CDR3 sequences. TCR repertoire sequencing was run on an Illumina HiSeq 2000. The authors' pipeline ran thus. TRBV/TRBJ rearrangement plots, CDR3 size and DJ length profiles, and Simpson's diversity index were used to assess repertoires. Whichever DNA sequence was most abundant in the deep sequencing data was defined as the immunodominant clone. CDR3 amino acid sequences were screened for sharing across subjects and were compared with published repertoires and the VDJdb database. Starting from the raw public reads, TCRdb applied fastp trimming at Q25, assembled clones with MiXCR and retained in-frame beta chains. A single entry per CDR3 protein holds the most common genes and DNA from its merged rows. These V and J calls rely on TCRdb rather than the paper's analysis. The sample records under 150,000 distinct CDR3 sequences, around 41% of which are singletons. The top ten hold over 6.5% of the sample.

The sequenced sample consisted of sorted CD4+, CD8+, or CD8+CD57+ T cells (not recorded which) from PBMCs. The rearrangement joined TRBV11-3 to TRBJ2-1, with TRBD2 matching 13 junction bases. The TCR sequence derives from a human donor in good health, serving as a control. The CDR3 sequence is CASRFTGGTSGDYNEQFF. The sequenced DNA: TGTGCCAGCCGATTCACAGGGGGGACTAGCGGGGATTACAATGAGCAGTTCTTC.